This T cell receptor (beta chain) emerged from a study of blood T cell repertoires in COVID-19 (TCRdb year 2020). Regarding the study in general: Samples from collaborators originated in the United States, Italy and Spain and spanned both the acute and convalescent phases of COVID-19. The material from the prospective study consisted of cDNA or gDNA derived from T cells, B-cell-depleted T cells, or PBMCs. The dataset comprised deeply sampled blood TCRbeta repertoires from subjects exposed to, actively infected with, or recovered from COVID-19. The repertoires were made available in a free public database intended to serve as a resource for research on the immune response to SARS-CoV-2. The samples were drawn from the first 160 participants of the ongoing ImmuneRACE study and from under 1,500 subjects provided by 6 global collaborators. The sample metadata nearly always contained a de-identified subject ID, COVID-19 status, age in years and sex. Where available, HLA class I and class II types were taken from metadata supplied by the sample provider and were not determined by assay-based typing. The research as a whole found: How much clinical and demographic metadata was included differed by source and by participant, and the metadata was provided uncurated.

A remark on this clone: Its specific antigen is unknown. Base qualities are not at hand, and no much larger clone is one base apart.

The CDR3 contains 15 residues, cysteine and phenylalanine counted. Solely the CDR3 DNA is kept, with 45 bases framed from the first base. The junction shows trimming of 0 bases on V and 8 bases on J, and the gene matches do not reach 9 bases of it. The germline V gene provides CDR1 LGHNA and CDR2 YNFKEQ. TCRbeta CDR3 regions were amplified from genomic DNA using the immunoSEQ Assay, a bias-controlled multiplex PCR. Per the original workflow: Nucleated cell counts per sample were estimated from amplification of reference gene primers within the assay. To quantify the absolute abundance of each unique TCRbeta CDR3 rearrangement, sequence reads were collapsed and filtered. For each sample, productive Simpson clonality was calculated as the square root of Simpson's diversity index over productive rearrangements. TCRdb mirrors the immuneACCESS table, restricted to in-frame sequences. Some clones are absent from its copies; in checked studies, under half trace to an unresolved V gene, and the reason for the others is unknown. The V and J calls and the clone size are those of that table, but D and trimming were determined from the DNA. For this sample there are under 200,000 clones; just over 85% appear just once. Approximately 7% of the sample belongs to the ten largest clones.

Collaborating institutions collected whole blood in K2EDTA tubes following their own protocols. For TCRbeta analysis, collaborators shipped samples in one of three forms: frozen whole blood, isolated PBMCs, or DNA extracted from either of those sample types. The chain was built from TRBV4-2 and TRBJ1-2, and 7 junctional nucleotides match TRBD1. The specimen sequenced was peripheral blood. The TCR sequence derives from a man over 45 with active or convalescent COVID-19. The nucleotide sequence reads TGTGCCAGCAGCCAAGAACGGGACAGCTATACGGGCTACACCTTC. Protein translation: CASSQERDSYTGYTF.